This passage covers 22 T cell receptor beta chains from one sample sequenced in a study of T cell responses to AZD1222 COVID-19 vaccine. The repertoire was sequenced with immunoSEQ multiplex PCR; TCRdb's copy has only in-frame clones and lacks some. The sample lists 150,000 or so clones; approximately 90% were seen once. This specimen consisted of peripheral blood, obtained on day 0 of AZD1222 vaccination. Source of these receptors: an adult in good health.

In its sample, this clone was seen a few times. The gene calls are TRBV2 and TRBJ1-2; 10 bases fit TRBD1. Germline V lookup: CDR1 SNHLY, CDR2 FYNNEI. The V segment lost 2 bases and the J segment 8 bases; nucleotides outside the gene matches: 8. The CDR3 runs 15 residues. The CDR3 spells CASSELEGQGVGYTF. The CDR3 coding sequence is TGTGCCAGCAGTGAATTGGAAGGACAGGGGGTGGGCTACACCTTC.

Concerning this clone: Compared with germline, one end of the junction differs, possibly owing to a read error. The chain couples TRBV7-9 to TRBJ1-4; 7 bases agree with TRBD1. The CDR3 totals 13 residues. The germline gives CDR1 SEHNR, CDR2 FQNEAQ (reference sequence). The CDR3 DNA is TGTGCCAGCAGCTTAGAAACAGGGGACTGGGTAATTTTT. Protein sequence: CASSLETGDWVIF. The full variable domain, rest sourced from reference TRBV7-9 and TRBJ1-4, is DTGVSQNPRHKITKRGQNVTFRCDPISEHNRLYWYRQTLGQGPEFLTYFQNEAQLEKSRLLSDRFSAERPKGSFSTLEIQRTEQGDSAMYLCASSLETGDWVIFGSGTQLSVL.

V is TRBV5-4 and J is TRBJ2-5, with D hard to call. CDR3 length equals 13 residues. Germline V lookup: CDR1 SGHNT, CDR2 YYREEE (reference sequence). The ends were cut back, 1 base at V and 1 base at J, with 5 bases in the middle. The chain's CDR3 is CASSLKRQETQYF. In DNA form, the CDR3 reads TGTGCCAGCAGCTTGAAACGCCAAGAGACCCAGTACTTC.

The chain employs TRBV19 and TRBJ2-5, with unresolved D. In germline, CDR1 is LNHDA, CDR2 SQIVND (reference sequence). The CDR3 has 14 residues. V shed 5 bases and J shed 1 base, with 11 bases lying between them. The CDR3 spells CASSDGLSQETQYF. CDR3 coding DNA: TGTGCCAGTAGTGACGGGTTGTCCCAAGAGACCCAGTACTTC.

The V gene is TRBV5-1, the J gene TRBJ2-3; 11 bases line up with TRBD2. Germline trimming cut 3 bases from V and 2 bases from J; bases unmatched to any gene: 2. There are 15 residues in the CDR3. The germline CDR1 and CDR2 sequences are SGHRS and YFSETQ. CDR3 amino acids: CASSSSGGHTDTQYF. CDR3 nucleotides: TGCGCCAGCAGCTCTAGCGGGGGGCACACAGATACGCAGTATTTT.

The chain combines TRBV6-4 with TRBJ1-1; D unclear. Germline lookup yields CDR1 MRHNA and CDR2 SNTAGT. V lost 3 bases to trimming and J lost 2 bases, with 7 bases between them. The CDR3 is 13 amino acids. The chain's CDR3 is CASSETLNTEAFF. The CDR3 DNA reads as TGTGCCAGCAGTGAGACGTTAAACACTGAAGCTTTCTTT.

The genes are TRBV11-2 and TRBJ2-7, with a possible D match to TRBD1 (6 bases). Germline V gives CDR1 SGHAT, CDR2 FQNNGV. The CDR3 has 15 amino acids. V was pared by 5 bases and J by 0 bases, with 14 bases between. CDR3 coding DNA: TGTGCCAGCAGCACCAGGCAGGGGCCCTCCTACGAGCAGTACTTC. Translated, it gives CASSTRQGPSYEQYF.

This chain joins TRBV6-5 and TRBJ2-2, with 7 bases that match TRBD1. The CDR3 totals 13 residues. The trim removed 10 bases at V and 4 bases at J, leaving 6 bases unmatched. Germline lookup yields CDR1 MNHEY and CDR2 SVGAGI. The CDR3 spells CATPTGSTGELFF. The DNA of the CDR3 is TGTGCCACCCCGACAGGGTCCACCGGGGAGCTGTTTTTT.

This clone has a single count. V is TRBV7-9 and J is TRBJ1-2; D uncertain. Germline lookup yields CDR1 SEHNR and CDR2 FQNEAQ (reference sequence). The V end was cut by 2 bases, the J end by 10 bases, with 8 bases between. This CDR3 comprises 11 residues. The CDR3: CASSLLSSYTF. In nucleotides, the CDR3 is TGTGCCAGCAGCTTATTATCATCCTACACCTTC.

The J gene is TRBJ2-2, the V gene TRBV28; no definite D call. Germline CDR1 is MDHEN and CDR2 is SYDVKM. CDR3 length: 15 residues. V was clipped by 3 bases and J by 2 bases, with 10 bases between them. CDR3 sequence (DNA): TGTGCCAGCAGTTTCTCCTCACTTAACACCGGGGAGCTGTTTTTT. It yields the protein CASSFSSLNTGELFF.

This sequence joins TRBV5-6 and TRBJ1-1; 9 nucleotides align to TRBD1. V shed 3 bases and J 1 base; nucleotides not matched to a gene: 7. Germline CDR1 reads SGHDT; CDR2 reads YYEEEE. The CDR3 extends over 16 amino acids. CDR3 sequence: CASSSGTGRSNTEAFF. The CDR3 coding sequence is TGTGCCAGCAGCTCGGGGACAGGGCGGTCGAACACTGAAGCTTTCTTT.

V is TRBV2 and J is TRBJ2-7; no clear D. The CDR3 covers 13 residues. Germline V gene data show CDR1 as SNHLY and CDR2 as FYNNEI. V lost 3 bases and J lost 2, with 8 bases in between. The CDR3 reads CASSDRSAYEQYF. CDR3 in DNA: TGTGCCAGCAGTGACAGGAGTGCCTACGAGCAGTACTTC.

This chain connects TRBV2 to TRBJ1-2; a possible D gene is TRBD1 (5 bases). V dropped 5 bases and J dropped 8 bases, with 12 bases sitting between them. The germline V gene has CDR1 SNHLY and CDR2 FYNNEI. The CDR3 extends over 12 amino acids. CDR3 protein: CASSYQGVGYTF. CDR3 DNA: TGTGCCAGCAGTTACCAGGGAGTCGGCTACACCTTC.

The rearrangement links TRBV28 to TRBJ1-5; TRBD1 matches at 9 bases. Per the germline V gene, CDR1 is MDHEN and CDR2 is SYDVKM. V lost 7 bases and J lost 6; bases outside the gene matches: 7. The CDR3 extends over 14 amino acids. The CDR3 protein is CASNLQGAGQPQHF. DNA for the CDR3: TGTGCCAGCAATCTACAGGGGGCGGGTCAGCCCCAGCATTTT. The variable domain in full, completed from reference TRBV28 and TRBJ1-5, reads DVKVTQSSRYLVKRTGEKVFLECVQDMDHENMFWYRQDPGLGLRLIYFSYDVKMKEKGDIPEGYSVSREKKERFSLILESASTNQTSMYLCASNLQGAGQPQHFGDGTRLSIL.

DNA for the CDR3: TGCGCCAGCAGCTACCGACGGGACAGGGGGCGGAATGAGCAGTTCTTC. It translates to CASSYRRDRGRNEQFF. This chain links TRBV5-1 with TRBJ2-1, with 12 bases aligning to TRBD1. This CDR3 contains 16 residues. After removal of 3 bases from V and 7 bases from J, the junction contained 8 bases not matched to a gene. The germline CDR1 and CDR2 sequences are SGHRS and YFSETQ. The complete variable domain, with remaining parts taken from reference TRBV5-1 and TRBJ2-1, reads KAGVTQTPRYLIKTRGQQVTLSCSPISGHRSVSWYQQTPGQGLQFLFEYFSETQRNKGNFPGRFSGRQFSNSRSEMNVSTLELGDSALYLCASSYRRDRGRNEQFFGPGTRLTVL.

The chain combines TRBV3-1 (or the pseudogene TRBV3-2) with TRBJ2-2, with unresolved D. V gave up 4 bases and J gave up 3 bases, with 12 bases separating them. Germline V CDR1 and CDR2: LGHDT, YNNKEL (reference sequence). The CDR3 is 15 residues long. CDR3: CASSPAPRYTGELFF. The CDR3 DNA is TGTGCCAGCAGCCCGGCCCCGCGGTACACCGGGGAGCTGTTTTTT.

This chain joins TRBV18 and TRBJ1-6; the D is unclear. The ends were cut back, 1 base at V and 7 bases at J, with 17 bases in the middle. The CDR3 sequence is 17 residues long. CDR1 is KGHSH, CDR2 LQKENI, per germline. The CDR3 here is CASSPQLNQARNSPLHF. The CDR3 region has the DNA TGTGCCAGCTCACCACAGTTAAACCAGGCCAGGAATTCACCCCTCCACTTT.

V gene TRBV10-3 combines with J gene TRBJ2-7; 8 nucleotides match TRBD1. The CDR3 is made up of 12 amino acids. Germline loops: CDR1 ENHRY, CDR2 SYGVKD. With 4 bases clipped from V and 5 bases from J, the junction kept 1 base outside the gene matches. The CDR3: CAISGTGNEQYF. The CDR3 region has the DNA TGTGCCATCAGTGGGACAGGGAACGAGCAGTACTTC.

V and J are TRBV2 and TRBJ1-5; TRBD1 agrees at 9 bases. This CDR3 has 14 amino acids. After removal of 6 bases from V and 5 bases from J, the junction contained 5 bases not matched to a gene. Germline V gene sequence: CDR1 SNHLY, CDR2 FYNNEI. The CDR3 bases are TGTGCCAGCAGGGGGACAGGGAATTATCAGCCCCAGCATTTT. This gives the protein CASRGTGNYQPQHF.

The V gene is TRBV6-5, the J gene TRBJ1-4; D unclear. The length of the CDR3 is 14 residues. V shed 5 bases and J shed 3 bases, with 10 bases lying between them. Germline CDR1 is MNHEY and CDR2 is SVGAGI. In DNA, the CDR3 is TGTGCCAGCAGTCTCCTCCTCTCTAATGAAAAACTGTTTTTT. Amino acid sequence: CASSLLLSNEKLFF.

The CDR3 spells CAWSLTGVGQPQHF. The CDR3 nucleotides are TGTGCCTGGAGTCTGACCGGGGTGGGACAGCCCCAGCATTTT. The chain carries TRBV30 and TRBJ1-5, with no clear D. Germline CDR1 GTSNPN, CDR2 SVGIG (reference sequence). V lost 2 bases and J lost 7, with 15 bases in between. The CDR3 runs to 14 residues.

Only one count was recorded for this clone. This chain uses TRBV10-2 with TRBJ2-2; 10 nucleotides agree with TRBD1. The V gene's germline CDR1 is WSHSY and CDR2 SAAADI. Trimming cost V 7 bases and J 8 bases; bases outside gene matches: 10. The CDR3 has 15 amino acids. CDR3 nucleotide sequence: TGCGCCAGCAAAACTGGGACAGGGGAAGTTGGGGAGCTGTTTTTT. Its translation: CASKTGTGEVGELFF.